One and the same sample provided the 7 T cell receptor beta chains below, sequenced in a study of blood T cell repertoires in COVID-19. This table comes from immunoSEQ multiplex PCR, and its TCRdb copy is limited to in-frame clones, with some not included. Among tens of thousands of clones, under 90% were seen once, and the ten largest hold 9% to 15%. Sample: peripheral blood. The source of these receptors is a human donor in a cohort sampled during active COVID-19.

The V call is TRBV12-3 or TRBV12-4, the J call TRBJ1-1, with D possibly TRBD1 on 6 matching bases. This CDR3 region has 12 residues. V lost 7 bases, J lost 10 bases, and 16 bases lay in between. In DNA form, the CDR3 reads TGTGCCAGCAACATGGGAGGGGGTGTAGCTTTCTTT. Its translation is CASNMGGGVAFF.

The rearrangement links TRBV5-1 to TRBJ2-1, with unresolved D. CDR1 and CDR2 (germline): SGHRS, YFSETQ. The ends were cut back, 5 bases at V and 0 bases at J, with 9 bases in the middle. This CDR3 is 14 amino acids long. CDR3 in DNA: TGCGCCAGCAGTGGCGGCAGCTCCTACAATGAGCAGTTCTTC. Its protein product is CASSGGSSYNEQFF.

The chain joins TRBV9 to TRBJ2-6; 12 bases are a match to TRBD1. V shed 2 bases, J shed 3 bases, and the junction held 3 bases outside the gene matches. This CDR3 region has 17 residues. CDR1 is SGDLS and CDR2 is YYNGEE in the germline V gene. The CDR3 loop is CASSVGDRGRGANVLTF. CDR3 coding DNA: TGTGCCAGCAGCGTGGGGGACAGGGGGCGTGGGGCCAACGTCCTGACTTTC.

The chain links TRBV29-1 to TRBJ2-1, with a weak D call TRBD2 (5 bases). The CDR3 is made up of 14 amino acids. Germline V gene data show CDR1 as SQVTM and CDR2 as ANQGSEA. V shed 7 bases and J shed 8 bases, with 21 bases lying between them. CDR3 loop: CSAPLVDWVHEQFF. The DNA of the CDR3 is TGCAGCGCACCACTAGTAGATTGGGTCCATGAGCAGTTCTTC.

The genes are TRBV7-2 and TRBJ1-2, with 8 positions matching TRBD1. The CDR3 consists of 15 residues. Germline CDR1 is SGHTA and CDR2 is FQGNSA. V lost 5 bases and J lost 3; bases outside the gene matches: 8. The CDR3 DNA follows: TGTGCCAGCAGCCTCTTATCGGGACAGGACTATGGCTACACCTTC. The encoded protein is CASSLLSGQDYGYTF.

This clone has a single count. The V call is TRBV7-2, the J call TRBJ1-5; no clear D. Germline V gives CDR1 SGHTA, CDR2 FQGNSA. This CDR3 region has 15 residues. V lost 4 bases and J 7 bases, leaving 17 bases between the germline ends. The chain's CDR3 is CASSSENLIRQPQHF. The CDR3 nucleotides read TGTGCCAGCAGCTCCGAGAATTTGATACGACAGCCCCAGCATTTT.

The J gene is TRBJ2-1, the V gene TRBV7-2; 9 bases match TRBD2. CDR3 length: 15 amino acids. Germline CDR1 SGHTA, CDR2 FQGNSA. With 1 base clipped from V and 6 bases from J, the junction kept 4 bases outside the gene matches. For the CDR3, the DNA is TGTGCCAGCAGCTTAGATAGCGGGGGATTCAATGAGCAGTTCTTC. This translates into CASSLDSGGFNEQFF.